These 26 T cell receptor beta chains were all obtained from the same sample, sequenced in a study of post-analysis software for immune sequencing data. Study results and limitations: Relative to controls, patients had a few TRBV segments at higher frequency, with TRBV5-6, TRBV5-1 and TRBV20-1 among these.

These receptors' antigens are unknown. The library was made from cDNA and included unique molecular identifiers. TCRdb passed the PCR reads through MiXCR, listing each CDR3 protein once. The data contain roughly 600,000 distinct CDR3 sequences, roughly 45% of them singletons. The source material was blood. Receptors originate from a girl aged 10 to 17 with multiple sclerosis.

CDR3 DNA sequence: TGCAGTGCCCCCGGGGAGCGGGAGGGCCGAGATACGCAGTATTTT. Translated: CSAPGEREGRDTQYF. The rearrangement uses TRBV20-1 and TRBJ2-3; 10 nucleotides align to TRBD2. V shed 6 bases and J 5 bases; nucleotides not matched to a gene: 11. The CDR3 is 15 residues long. The germline CDR1 and CDR2 sequences are DFQATT and SNEGSKA (reference sequence).

This clonotype was counted only a few times. The rearrangement joins TRBV2 to TRBJ2-3; TRBD2 might be the D (6 bases). Germline V lookup: CDR1 SNHLY, CDR2 FYNNEI. This CDR3 comprises 17 residues. V lost 3 bases, J lost 11 bases, and 27 bases lay in between. The CDR3 here is CASSESLASVHGFVQYF. CDR3 sequence (DNA): TGTGCCAGCAGTGAGTCTCTAGCGTCAGTCCATGGTTTTGTGCAGTATTTT.

In its sample, this clonotype was seen a few times. This chain connects TRBV10-2 to TRBJ2-1; TRBD2 matches 7 bases. Germline CDR1 WSHSY, CDR2 SAAADI. J was trimmed by 3 bases and V by 9 bases; bases with no gene match: 8. The CDR3 length is 14 residues. The CDR3 loop reads CASEGLGVYNEQFF. CDR3 nucleotides: TGCGCCAGTGAAGGACTAGGGGTCTACAATGAGCAGTTCTTC.

This chain connects TRBV12-3 or TRBV12-4 to TRBJ2-5; no firm D call. The DNA matches TRBJ2-7 better at its end, which makes the J call doubtful. The CDR3 covers 13 residues. CDR3 amino acids: CASSPRPGYEQYF. CDR3 coding DNA: TGTGCCAGCAGCCCCAGACCGGGCTACGAGCAGTACTTC.

This clonotype came up a few times. J is TRBJ1-2 and V is TRBV20-1, with D hard to call. V was pared by 5 bases and J by 5 bases, with 12 bases between. This CDR3 is built from 12 residues. CDR1 and CDR2 from the germline V gene are DFQATT and SNEGSKA (reference sequence). DNA of the CDR3: TGCAGTGCTGTCGGGGTTGCTTATGGCTACACCTTC. This sequence encodes CSAVGVAYGYTF.

This chain uses TRBV20-1 with TRBJ1-1; TRBD1 aligns across 7 bases. The junction had 8 bases not matched to a gene; V was cut back by 1 base and J by 0 bases. Germline CDR1 is DFQATT and CDR2 is SNEGSKA (reference sequence). CDR3 size: 16 residues. CDR3 region: CSARVGQGVMNTEAFF. As DNA, the CDR3 is TGCAGTGCTAGAGTCGGCCAGGGGGTAATGAACACTGAAGCTTTCTTT.

The chain combines TRBV3-1 with TRBJ1-1; D remains unclear. The germline gives CDR1 LGHDT, CDR2 YNNKEL (reference sequence). The CDR3 sequence is 13 residues long. V was shortened by 0 bases and J by 11 bases, with 13 bases between the two germline ends. The CDR3 DNA reads as TGTGCCAGCAGCCAAGAAAACCGCCGAATTGCTTTCTTT. It specifies CASSQENRRIAFF.

As for this clonotype: No DNA is shown, since the ends of the CDR3 on it are uncertain; the CDR3 is the one TCRdb lists. The chain couples TRBV12-3 or TRBV12-4 to TRBJ2-2; the table's D call, TRBD1, has no DNA check behind it. The CDR3 length equals 14 residues, ends included. CDR3: CASSPARRAGELFF.

The chain employs TRBV20-1 and TRBJ2-5; TRBD2 is a possible D gene (7 bases). Trimming left V 2 bases short and J 7 bases short, with 20 bases between. There are 15 residues in the CDR3. Germline V gene data show CDR1 as DFQATT and CDR2 as SNEGSKA (reference sequence). CDR3 residues: CSARHTWGGRGTQYF. The CDR3 coding sequence is TGCAGTGCTAGACATACCTGGGGGGGCCGAGGGACCCAGTACTTC.

V and J are TRBV12-3 or TRBV12-4 and TRBJ2-1, with TRBD1 matching 9 bases. CDR3 length equals 15 residues. V shed 6 bases, J shed 4 bases, and the junction held 7 bases outside the gene matches. The CDR3 loop is CASRKGQGLYNEQFF. The DNA of the CDR3 is TGTGCCAGCAGGAAGGGACAGGGCCTGTACAATGAGCAGTTCTTC.

This clonotype was counted only a few times. The J gene is TRBJ2-3, the V gene TRBV20-1, with 13 bases matching TRBD2. With V trimmed by 3 bases and J by 3 bases, 15 bases remained unmatched. The CDR3 has 19 residues. Germline CDR1 is DFQATT and CDR2 is SNEGSKA (reference sequence). The CDR3 DNA follows: TGCAGTGCTAGCACACTAGCGGGGGGGCCAACCGTGCAGACAGATACGCAGTATTTT. Protein: CSASTLAGGPTVQTDTQYF.

Remarks on this clonotype: Being one base from a much bigger clone, this may be a read error. The chain employs TRBV20-1 and TRBJ1-2; no reliable D call. V was clipped by 4 bases and J by 0 bases, with 9 bases between them. Germline V gives CDR1 DFQATT, CDR2 SNEGSKA (reference sequence). This CDR3 has 13 residues. CDR3 residues: CSANGQPNYGYTF. The DNA for the CDR3 is TGCAGTGCTAACGGCCAGCCTAACTATGGCTACACCTTC.

This clonotype has a count of ten or more. The V and J genes are TRBV4-1 and TRBJ2-5; TRBD1 agrees at 7 bases. The CDR3 extends over 13 amino acids. Germline V gene sequence: CDR1 MGHRA, CDR2 YSYEKL. V lost 5 bases and J lost 1; bases outside the gene matches: 1. CDR3 amino acids: CASSSGGQETQYF. The CDR3 DNA follows: TGCGCCAGCAGCTCAGGGGGCCAAGAGACCCAGTACTTC.

This clonotype appeared a single time. This rearrangement joins TRBV3-1 to TRBJ2-7; 10 bases map to TRBD1. CDR1 and CDR2 from the germline V gene are LGHDT and YNNKEL (reference sequence). CDR3 length: 15 amino acids. Unmatched junction bases numbered 3, after V lost 2 bases and J lost 2 bases. CDR3 coding DNA: TGTGCCAGCAGCCAACTCGGGACAGGGGCCTACGAGCAGTACTTC. Its translation is CASSQLGTGAYEQYF.

This clonotype was observed a few times. This chain links TRBV12-3 or TRBV12-4 with TRBJ1-2; weak D call: TRBD1 (5 bases). The CDR3 contains 14 residues. The V and J ends lost 5 bases and 0 bases respectively, with 10 bases between them. The CDR3 region is CASSTTGPNYGYTF. The CDR3 DNA sequence: TGTGCCAGCAGTACAACGGGACCTAACTATGGCTACACCTTC.

This clonotype occurred a few times. The rearrangement uses TRBV7-2 and TRBJ2-2; TRBD1 or TRBD2 may be the D gene (5 bases each). V was pared by 5 bases and J by 11 bases, with 12 bases between. Germline V gene sequence: CDR1 SGHTA, CDR2 FQGNSA. The CDR3 has 12 amino acids. The CDR3 coding sequence is TGTGCCAGCAGCCGGCCGGGGCCCGAGCTGTTTTTT. It specifies CASSRPGPELFF. Using reference TRBV7-2 and TRBJ2-2 for the parts outside the CDR3, the full variable domain is GAGVSQSPSNKVTEKGKDVELRCDPISGHTALYWYRQSLGQGLEFLIYFQGNSAPDKSGLPSDRFSAERTGGSVSTLTIQRTQQEDSAVYLCASSRPGPELFFGEGSRLTVL.

The V call is TRBV12-3 or TRBV12-4, the J call TRBJ2-1, with TRBD2 matching 9 bases. This CDR3 is built from 15 residues. V shed 7 bases, J shed 4 bases, and the junction held 8 bases outside the gene matches. CDR3 nucleotide sequence: TGTGCCAGCACCCCCCGACTAGCGGTATACAATGAGCAGTTCTTC. It is translated as CASTPRLAVYNEQFF.

The chain has TRBV12-5 and TRBJ2-7; no clear D. The DNA end lines up better with TRBJ2-5; the J call may be wrong. This CDR3 region has 15 residues. Germline V CDR1 and CDR2: LGHNT, FRNRAP. The CDR3 here is CASGPPDVGQETQYF. CDR3 DNA sequence: TGTGCTAGTGGTCCCCCGGACGTGGGGCAAGAGACCCAGTACTTC.

The chain combines TRBV27 with TRBJ2-4; 7 positions match TRBD1. The end of the DNA fits TRBJ2-7 better, so the J call may be wrong. The length of the CDR3 is 12 residues. CDR1 and CDR2 from the germline V gene are MNHEY and SMNVEV (reference sequence). The CDR3 region has the DNA TGTGCCAGCGGGGGACAGTTCCACGAGCAGTACTTC. Its translation: CASGGQFHEQYF.

The chain carries TRBV20-1 and TRBJ1-1; TRBD1 agrees at 7 bases. With 3 bases clipped from V and 7 bases from J, the junction kept 11 bases outside the gene matches. The CDR3 is made up of 14 amino acids. Per the germline V gene, CDR1 is DFQATT and CDR2 is SNEGSKA (reference sequence). The DNA for the CDR3 is TGCAGTGCTAGGAGGGGACAGTATGTTAATGAAGCTTTCTTT. This translates into CSARRGQYVNEAFF.

The chain has TRBV5-1 and TRBJ2-5, with TRBD2 matching 7 bases. With 4 bases clipped from V and 4 bases from J, the junction kept 7 bases outside the gene matches. The CDR3 has 14 amino acids. Per the germline V gene, CDR1 is SGHRS and CDR2 is YFSETQ. CDR3 sequence: CASSPSGWGETQYF. The CDR3 nucleotides are TGCGCCAGCAGCCCTAGCGGTTGGGGAGAGACCCAGTACTTC. The full variable domain, completed using reference TRBV5-1 and TRBJ2-5, is KAGVTQTPRYLIKTRGQQVTLSCSPISGHRSVSWYQQTPGQGLQFLFEYFSETQRNKGNFPGRFSGRQFSNSRSEMNVSTLELGDSALYLCASSPSGWGETQYFGPGTRLLVL.

This clonotype was seen a handful of times. A read error may account for a junction end that differs from germline. CDR3 DNA sequence: TGCAGTGCTAGTAGACTAGCGGGAGGAACAGATACACAGTATTTT. Translation: CSASRLAGGTDTQYF. The V call is TRBV20-1, the J call TRBJ2-3; the match to TRBD2 covers 13 bases. The CDR3 is made up of 15 amino acids. CDR1 is DFQATT and CDR2 is SNEGSKA in the germline V gene (reference sequence).

The V gene is TRBV20-1, the J gene TRBJ2-3; 8 bases are a match to TRBD2. Germline trimming cut 3 bases from V and 5 bases from J; bases unmatched to any gene: 13. The CDR3 loop spans 16 amino acids. Germline V gene data show CDR1 as DFQATT and CDR2 as SNEGSKA (reference sequence). CDR3 protein: CSASLASGRVIDTQYF. The CDR3 coding sequence is TGCAGTGCTAGCCTAGCCAGCGGGAGAGTTATAGATACGCAGTATTTT.

In its sample, this clonotype was seen a few times. The chain uses TRBV5-1 and TRBJ2-4; the match to TRBD2 covers 7 bases. The CDR3 length is 17 residues. The V segment lost 4 bases and the J segment 6 bases; nucleotides outside the gene matches: 16. Germline lookup yields CDR1 SGHRS and CDR2 YFSETQ. CDR3 amino acids: CASSGGRVASGRNIQYF. DNA for the CDR3: TGCGCCAGCAGCGGGGGGAGGGTGGCGTCAGGTCGAAACATTCAGTACTTC.

The chain combines TRBV6-1 with TRBJ2-1; D ambiguous. V lost 3 bases and J lost 0, with 6 bases in between. This CDR3 region has 14 residues. Germline CDR1 MNHNS, CDR2 SASEGT. The CDR3 nucleotides read TGTGCCAGCAGTGAGACCGGCTCCTACAATGAGCAGTTCTTC. Protein product: CASSETGSYNEQFF.

This clonotype came up a few times. The chain links TRBV4-1 to TRBJ1-2; D gene uncertain. The V gene's germline CDR1 is MGHRA and CDR2 YSYEKL. The length of the CDR3 is 16 residues. Trimming left V 4 bases short and J 7 bases short, with 22 bases between. CDR3 amino acids: CASSRGMARGKGGYTF. The CDR3 bases are TGCGCCAGCAGCCGGGGAATGGCCCGGGGAAAGGGTGGCTACACCTTC.